What follows are 32 T cell receptor beta chains derived from one specimen sequenced in a study of T cell responses to AZD1222 COVID-19 vaccine. Profiling relied on immunoSEQ multiplex PCR, and the TCRdb table lists in-frame clones only, not all of them. This sample carries 45,000 to 55,000 clones, 65% to 85% of them seen once, and the ten largest clones take more than 20%. Specimen: peripheral blood, collected on day 0 of MenACWY control vaccination. These receptors were taken from an adult in good health.

The chain recombines TRBV15 with TRBJ1-1; weak D call: TRBD1 (5 bases). Trimming took off 1 base at V and 5 bases at J, with 20 bases between the two ends. The CDR3 extends over 17 amino acids. In germline, CDR1 is LNHNV, CDR2 YYDKDF (reference sequence). CDR3 sequence: CATSRGRVGPEGTEAFF. In DNA, the CDR3 is TGTGCCACCAGCAGAGGAAGGGTGGGCCCCGAGGGGACTGAAGCTTTCTTT.

V is TRBV7-2 and J is TRBJ1-5; D unresolved. The V and J ends lost 1 base and 4 bases respectively, with 8 bases between them. The CDR3 has 14 amino acids. Per the germline V gene, CDR1 is SGHTA and CDR2 is FQGNSA. The CDR3 sequence: CASSLGSLNQPQHF. The CDR3 DNA sequence: TGTGCCAGCAGCTTAGGTAGCTTAAATCAGCCCCAGCATTTT.

The chain joins TRBV20-1 to TRBJ1-2; D ambiguous. CDR3 length equals 12 residues. Trimming shortened V by 3 bases and J by 6 bases, and 11 bases separated the two germline ends. The germline V gene has CDR1 DFQATT and CDR2 SNEGSKA (reference sequence). CDR3 DNA sequence: TGCAGTGCTAGTGACGGGAATCATGGCTACACCTTC. This encodes CSASDGNHGYTF.

The V and J genes are TRBV2 and TRBJ1-6, with D hard to call. The CDR3 has 13 residues. The V gene lost 0 bases and the J gene lost 10 bases, with 7 bases spanning the gap. Per germline, CDR1 SNHLY and CDR2 FYNNEI. This CDR3 reads CASSEADQSPLHF. DNA for the CDR3: TGTGCCAGCAGTGAAGCCGACCAGTCACCCCTCCACTTT.

The chain links TRBV27 to TRBJ2-1; no clear D. The CDR3 totals 15 residues. V was shortened by 6 bases and J by 8 bases, with 20 bases between the two germline ends. Germline loops: CDR1 MNHEY, CDR2 SMNVEV (reference sequence). In nucleotides, the CDR3 is TGTGCCAGCAGCCACCGGCGCCCTGGAATTGATGAGCAGTTCTTC. It specifies CASSHRRPGIDEQFF.

The V gene is TRBV5-4, the J gene TRBJ2-2, with TRBD1 matching 9 bases. The V gene's germline CDR1 is SGHNT and CDR2 YYREEE (reference sequence). V lost 6 bases, J lost 0 bases, and 9 bases stayed unmatched. The CDR3 extends over 17 amino acids. For the CDR3, the DNA is TGTGCCAGCACACAGACCGGGACAGGGTCGAACACCGGGGAGCTGTTTTTT. It specifies CASTQTGTGSNTGELFF.

The chain has TRBV7-6 and TRBJ1-5; TRBD1 agrees at 7 bases. The CDR3 is made up of 15 amino acids. Trimming removed 1 base from V and 4 bases from J; junction bases left unmatched: 4. Germline V gene data show CDR1 as SGHVS and CDR2 as FNYEAQ. CDR3 nucleotide sequence: TGTGCCAGCAGCTTAGATCAGGGGGGTAATCAGCCCCAGCATTTT. It translates to CASSLDQGGNQPQHF.

A single count supports this clone. The CDR3 protein is CASSSDGVLSYTF. Here the CDR3 DNA reads TGTGCCAGCAGTTCGGACGGAGTCCTAAGCTACACCTTC. This chain connects TRBV6-5 to TRBJ1-2; unclear D gene. The CDR3 is made up of 13 amino acids. Germline CDR1 is MNHEY and CDR2 is SVGAGI. V lost 4 bases to trimming and J lost 9 bases, with 15 bases between them.

There are a few counts of this clone. The CDR3 nucleotides read TGTGCCAGCAGTGAGATCAGGGGCTCCAATGAAAAACTGTTTTTT. Protein: CASSEIRGSNEKLFF. This chain uses TRBV6-1 with TRBJ1-4; D possibly corresponds to TRBD1 (6 bases). This CDR3 has 15 residues. The germline gives CDR1 MNHNS, CDR2 SASEGT. V lost 3 bases and J lost 5, with 13 bases in between.

The gene calls are TRBV3-1 (or the pseudogene TRBV3-2) and TRBJ1-1; 11 positions agree with TRBD1. The V gene's germline CDR1 is LGHDT and CDR2 YNNKEL (reference sequence). The CDR3 has 14 amino acids. V lost 8 bases to trimming and J lost 4 bases; unmatched junction nucleotides: 6. The CDR3: CASVDRGQSTEAFF. CDR3 coding DNA: TGTGCCAGCGTGGACAGGGGGCAGAGCACTGAAGCTTTCTTT.

The chain combines TRBV7-9 with TRBJ1-5; TRBD1 might be the D (6 bases). CDR3 size: 17 residues. Germline V gives CDR1 SEHNR, CDR2 FQNEAQ (reference sequence). The germline V and J ends were trimmed by 1 base and 5 bases, with 18 bases remaining between them. The CDR3 nucleotides read TGTGCCAGCAGCTTAGAAACTAACAGGGCAAACGATCAGCCCCAGCATTTT. It specifies CASSLETNRANDQPQHF.

This chain connects TRBV6-5 to TRBJ2-7, with a tentative D call TRBD2 (6 bases). Germline CDR1 and CDR2: MNHEY and SVGAGI. V was clipped by 7 bases and J by 4 bases, with 17 bases between them. CDR3 length: 14 residues. DNA of the CDR3: TGTGCCAGCACCAAACCGGGACTTCCATACGAGCAGTACTTC. Translating it yields CASTKPGLPYEQYF.

The rearrangement uses TRBV6-5 and TRBJ1-1; tentative D call: TRBD1 (5 bases). This CDR3 is built from 13 residues. With 6 bases removed from V and 1 base from J, the gap between germline ends came to 9 bases. From germline, CDR1 is MNHEY and CDR2 SVGAGI. CDR3 protein: CASRVTANTEAFF. CDR3 nucleotides: TGTGCCAGCAGGGTGACAGCGAACACTGAAGCTTTCTTT.

The CDR3, as DNA: TGTGCCAGCAGGACAGGAGGATACAATGAGCAGTTCTTC. It translates to CASRTGGYNEQFF. The V gene is TRBV19, the J gene TRBJ2-1; 7 nucleotides match TRBD1. Looked up from germline, CDR1 is LNHDA and CDR2 is SQIVND (reference sequence). The junction had 6 bases not matched to a gene; V was cut back by 9 bases and J by 4 bases. CDR3 length equals 13 residues.

V is TRBV30 and J is TRBJ2-5, with 9 nucleotides matching TRBD2. Germline V CDR1 and CDR2: GTSNPN, SVGIG (reference sequence). The CDR3 consists of 14 residues. The J segment lost 5 bases and the V segment lost 0 bases, leaving 4 bases of the junction unmatched. CDR3 nucleotide sequence: TGTGCCTGGAGTGTATCTAGCGGGGTGGAGACCCAGTACTTC. Translated, it gives CAWSVSSGVETQYF.

The chain recombines TRBV29-1 with TRBJ1-4, with D possibly matching TRBD1 (6 bases). Trimming shortened V by 5 bases and J by 3 bases, and 13 bases separated the two germline ends. The CDR3 consists of 14 residues. Germline values: CDR1 SQVTM, CDR2 ANQGSEA. The CDR3 DNA follows: TGCAGCGTTCACGCCGGGACACCTAATGAAAAACTGTTTTTT. This translates into CSVHAGTPNEKLFF.

The rearrangement joins TRBV10-3 to TRBJ1-1; weak D call: TRBD1 (5 bases). V lost 0 bases and J lost 4, with 12 bases in between. Germline CDR1 is ENHRY and CDR2 is SYGVKD. This CDR3 is built from 15 residues. CDR3 DNA sequence: TGTGCCATCAGTGAGTCGGGGCAGCCTGGCACTGAAGCTTTCTTT. Translated: CAISESGQPGTEAFF.

The rearrangement joins TRBV5-1 to TRBJ1-3; D is possibly TRBD1 (5 bases). Germline V CDR1 and CDR2: SGHRS, YFSETQ. CDR3 size: 19 residues. V gave up 4 bases and J gave up 0 bases, with 23 bases separating them. DNA for the CDR3: TGCGCCAGCAGCCCCCGAGGCACAGCGGGACCCTCCTCTGGAAACACCATATATTTT. It specifies CASSPRGTAGPSSGNTIYF.

This clone was recorded once. V gene TRBV7-2 combines with J gene TRBJ1-2; D is unresolved. The CDR3 has 16 amino acids. Germline V gene sequence: CDR1 SGHTA, CDR2 FQGNSA. V lost 2 bases, J lost 1 base, and 14 bases lay in between. The CDR3 reads CASSLRFGGRNYGYTF. The CDR3 DNA is TGTGCCAGCAGCTTACGATTTGGAGGGCGTAACTATGGCTACACCTTC.

This sequence joins TRBV7-6 and TRBJ1-4; TRBD1 matches at 9 bases. This CDR3 comprises 12 residues. Trimming removed 11 bases from V and 6 bases from J; junction bases left unmatched: 4. Germline V gene sequence: CDR1 SGHVS, CDR2 FNYEAQ. The CDR3 here is CARDRDDEKLFF. The CDR3 nucleotides are TGTGCCCGGGACAGGGACGATGAAAAACTGTTTTTT.

The chain couples TRBV7-9 to TRBJ1-4; D not certain. The CDR3 covers 15 residues. The germline V gene has CDR1 SEHNR and CDR2 FQNEAQ (reference sequence). V shed 5 bases and J shed 4 bases, with 14 bases lying between them. Written as DNA, the CDR3 is TGTGCCAGCAGCCGCCTCCGGGAGCGTAATGAAAAACTGTTTTTT. This gives the protein CASSRLRERNEKLFF. The complete variable domain, with remaining parts taken from reference TRBV7-9 and TRBJ1-4, reads DTGVSQNPRHKITKRGQNVTFRCDPISEHNRLYWYRQTLGQGPEFLTYFQNEAQLEKSRLLSDRFSAERPKGSFSTLEIQRTEQGDSAMYLCASSRLRERNEKLFFGSGTQLSVL.

The V call is TRBV28, the J call TRBJ2-1, with D unclear. Germline V CDR1 and CDR2: MDHEN, SYDVKM. V was trimmed by 5 bases and J by 8 bases, leaving 19 bases between them. The CDR3 runs to 15 residues. Here the CDR3 DNA reads TGTGCCAGCAGTCCTGCGCCTGGGCGTTTTGATGAGCAGTTCTTC. It specifies CASSPAPGRFDEQFF.

This clone is a singleton in its sample. This sequence joins TRBV27 and TRBJ1-6, with unresolved D. CDR3 length: 12 residues. The germline gives CDR1 MNHEY, CDR2 SMNVEV (reference sequence). Trimming stripped 4 bases from V and 5 bases from J, with 3 bases between. As DNA, the CDR3 is TGTGCCAGCAGTTCAAATAATTCACCCCTCCACTTT. Its protein is CASSSNNSPLHF.

V and J are TRBV18 and TRBJ1-1; 9 bases agree with TRBD1. Germline CDR1 KGHSH, CDR2 LQKENI. This CDR3 is 15 amino acids long. With 2 bases clipped from V and 5 bases from J, the junction kept 6 bases outside the gene matches. For the CDR3, the DNA is TGTGCCAGCTCACCAGGGCTCGGACAGGGGACTGAAGCTTTCTTT. Encoded protein: CASSPGLGQGTEAFF.

The chain combines TRBV5-5 with TRBJ1-5; the match to TRBD1 covers 10 bases. Looked up from germline, CDR1 is SGHKS and CDR2 is YYEKEE (reference sequence). V dropped 0 bases and J dropped 6; count of bases not matched to a gene: 15. CDR3 length: 19 residues. The CDR3 loop reads CASSLALWGDRGLSQPQHF. CDR3 coding DNA: TGTGCCAGCAGCTTGGCCTTGTGGGGGGACAGGGGTTTGAGTCAGCCCCAGCATTTT.

This chain uses TRBV12-3 or TRBV12-4 with TRBJ1-1; D call uncertain. V lost 6 bases and J lost 3, with 11 bases in between. CDR3 length equals 13 residues. The CDR3 sequence is CASRSGRYTEAFF. In DNA form, the CDR3 reads TGTGCCAGCAGATCCGGACGGTACACTGAAGCTTTCTTT.

This clone has just a few counts. The chain links TRBV5-4 to TRBJ2-5, with 13 bases that match TRBD2. The CDR3 runs to 16 residues. V shed 6 bases and J 4 bases; nucleotides not matched to a gene: 9. Germline lookup yields CDR1 SGHNT and CDR2 YYREEE (reference sequence). The CDR3 DNA is TGTGCCAGCACCCGGGGGACTAGCGGGATATTAGAGACCCAGTACTTC. Translated, it gives CASTRGTSGILETQYF.

The V call is TRBV19, the J call TRBJ1-3, with D possibly TRBD1 on 5 matching bases. CDR3 length equals 14 residues. Germline values: CDR1 LNHDA, CDR2 SQIVND (reference sequence). Deletions cut 5 bases from V and 0 bases from J, with 8 bases between. The CDR3 coding sequence is TGTGCCAGTAGTCCAGGGTACTCTGGAAACACCATATATTTT. It codes for CASSPGYSGNTIYF.

This rearrangement joins TRBV2 to TRBJ2-3, with no clear D. CDR3 length: 14 amino acids. V was shortened by 6 bases and J by 2 bases, with 12 bases between the two germline ends. Germline CDR1 and CDR2: SNHLY and FYNNEI. CDR3 in amino acids: CASRVSPTTDTQYF. The CDR3 coding sequence is TGTGCCAGCAGGGTGTCCCCCACCACAGATACGCAGTATTTT.

The chain uses TRBV30 and TRBJ1-6; D is undetermined. CDR3 length: 15 amino acids. Germline loops: CDR1 GTSNPN, CDR2 SVGIG (reference sequence). V dropped 7 bases and J dropped 4 bases, with 17 bases sitting between them. CDR3 sequence reads: CASISHPGYNSPLHF. The CDR3 nucleotides are TGTGCCTCGATATCCCACCCCGGGTATAATTCACCCCTCCACTTT.

The rearrangement links TRBV6-5 to TRBJ1-4; D remains unclear. The CDR3 is 13 amino acids. The V end lost 4 bases, the J end lost 4 bases, and 7 bases lay between the germline ends. The V gene's germline CDR1 is MNHEY and CDR2 SVGAGI. CDR3 DNA: TGTGCCAGCAGTTCAAGTCTTAATGAAAAACTGTTTTTT. This translates into CASSSSLNEKLFF.

The V and J genes are TRBV7-2 and TRBJ1-2; D perhaps matches TRBD1 (5 bases). V was clipped by 7 bases and J by 2 bases, with 20 bases between them. The CDR3 covers 16 residues. Germline V lookup: CDR1 SGHTA, CDR2 FQGNSA. Here the CDR3 reads CASTRSRATTNYGYTF. The CDR3 DNA follows: TGTGCCAGCACCCGGTCCAGGGCCACAACAAACTATGGCTACACCTTC. Complete variable domain (other parts from reference TRBV7-2 and TRBJ1-2): GAGVSQSPSNKVTEKGKDVELRCDPISGHTALYWYRQSLGQGLEFLIYFQGNSAPDKSGLPSDRFSAERTGGSVSTLTIQRTQQEDSAVYLCASTRSRATTNYGYTFGSGTRLTVV.